A selection of T cell receptor beta chains follows, all from one sample in a study of cytomegalovirus exposure and HLA in healthy donors. The assay was immunoSEQ multiplex PCR, and TCRdb's table has in-frame clones only and misses some. The sample shows under 150,000 clones, 75% to 90% of them seen only once. Source material: PBMCs. The receptors here all came from a woman aged 35 to 49 in good health and CMV-seronegative. The CDR3 runs from the conserved cysteine through the conserved F or W. D genes are given only for firm matches. Clone size appears in some rows only: once, few, many, or a class for an expanded clone.

>.|once|TRBV19|TRBJ2-3
CASSVRSGFSTDTQYF
TGTGCCAGTAGTGTCCGCTCAGGCTTTAGCACAGATACGCAGTATTTT
>.|.|TRBV18|TRBJ2-5
CASSVTEETQYF
TGTGCCAGCTCAGTGACTGAAGAGACCCAGTACTTC
>TRBD2|once|TRBV28|TRBJ2-4
CASSQGAKLAGLSNIQYF
TGTGCCAGCAGCCAAGGGGCTAAACTAGCGGGACTTTCAAACATTCAGTACTTC
>.|.|TRBV5-1|TRBJ1-6
CASSFMSSYNSPLHF
TGCGCCAGCAGCTTCATGAGCTCCTATAATTCACCCCTCCACTTT
>.|once|TRBV6-6|TRBJ1-1
CASSIQYMNTEAFF
TGTGCCAGCAGTATACAGTACATGAACACTGAAGCTTTCTTT
>TRBD2|.|TRBV11-1|TRBJ2-1
CATTSGLSSYNEQFF
TGTGCCACGACTAGCGGGTTAAGCTCCTACAATGAGCAGTTCTTC
>TRBD1|.|TRBV19|TRBJ1-2
CASSGVRDSDSYGYTF
TGTGCCAGTAGTGGAGTCCGGGACAGCGATTCCTATGGCTACACCTTC
>.|few|TRBV7-2|TRBJ2-7
CASSFGRATYEQYF
TGTGCCAGCAGCTTCGGCAGGGCCACCTACGAGCAGTACTTC
>TRBD1|.|TRBV29-1|TRBJ2-5
CSVHRWDRGLETQYF
TGCAGCGTTCACCGTTGGGACAGGGGGCTGGAGACCCAGTACTTC
>TRBD2|once|TRBV29-1|TRBJ2-3
CSVRTSGSTDTQYF
TGCAGCGTTCGGACTAGCGGGAGCACAGATACGCAGTATTTT
>.|few|TRBV4-2|TRBJ1-4
CASSDGRVREKLFF
TGTGCCAGCAGCGATGGGAGGGTGCGGGAAAAACTGTTTTTT
>.|.|TRBV29-1|TRBJ1-1
CSVGKQVGNTEAFF
TGCAGCGTTGGAAAACAGGTCGGGAACACTGAAGCTTTCTTT
>TRBD1|.|TRBV5-5|TRBJ1-1
CASSLTGVVNTEAFF
TGTGCCAGCAGCTTGACAGGGGTGGTGAACACTGAAGCTTTCTTT
>TRBD2|.|TRBV5-1|TRBJ2-2
CASSLVREGLNTGELFF
TGCGCCAGCAGCTTGGTGCGGGAGGGCCTTAACACCGGGGAGCTGTTTTTT
>.|few|TRBV5-6|TRBJ1-3
CASSLARSTNMPSGNTIYF
TGTGCCAGCAGCTTGGCCAGGTCCACGAATATGCCCTCTGGAAACACCATATATTTT
>TRBD1|.|TRBV4-2|TRBJ2-7
CASSQRDSSYEQYF
TGTGCCAGCAGCCAACGGGACAGCTCCTACGAGCAGTACTTC
>.|.|TRBV28|TRBJ1-1
CASSPLLQGLLEAFF
TGTGCCAGCAGCCCACTCTTGCAGGGGCTCCTGGAAGCTTTCTTT
>TRBD1|.|TRBV28|TRBJ1-4
CASSGTGSLTNEKLFF
TGTGCCAGCAGTGGGACAGGGTCATTGACTAATGAAAAACTGTTTTTT